One sample yielded the 28 T cell receptor beta chains listed below, sequenced in a study of T-cell memory formation after mild COVID-19. Each CDR3 protein is one row after TCRdb ran MiXCR on the 5' RACE reads. The sample has some 320,000 distinct CDR3 sequences, around 15% seen once. Material for sequencing was PBMCs or a T cell subset sorted from them (not recorded which). Receptors were obtained from a man between 18 and 29 years old who had mild COVID-19 (a few samples of this study predate the infection). Cell type and time point are not known.

This clonotype appeared a few times. V gene TRBV20-1 combines with J gene TRBJ1-2; 11 positions match TRBD1. Looked up from germline, CDR1 is DFQATT and CDR2 is SNEGSKA (reference sequence). The CDR3 extends over 15 amino acids. V dropped 4 bases and J dropped 7; count of bases not matched to a gene: 11. CDR3 nucleotides: TGCAGTGCTACCCCTCCGGGACAGGGGGGACGTGGCTACACCTTC. Amino acids: CSATPPGQGGRGYTF.

V and J are TRBV19 and TRBJ1-5; D ambiguous. Germline V lookup: CDR1 LNHDA, CDR2 SQIVND (reference sequence). Trimming stripped 0 bases from V and 6 bases from J, with 18 bases between. This CDR3 region has 17 residues. CDR3: CASSIDPPPRRSQPQHF. The DNA of the CDR3 is TGTGCCAGTAGTATAGATCCCCCTCCCAGGAGGAGTCAGCCCCAGCATTTT.

This clonotype was observed a handful of times. The chain recombines TRBV6-2 or TRBV6-3 with TRBJ1-6; 9 bases map to TRBD1. The germline V gene encodes CDR1 MNHEY and CDR2 SVGEGT. The junction had 13 bases not matched to a gene; V was cut back by 6 bases and J by 10 bases. CDR3 length equals 16 residues. The CDR3 loop reads CASSVDRGTGKSPLHF. CDR3 bases: TGTGCCAGCAGCGTTGACCGTGGGACAGGGAAGTCACCCCTCCACTTT.

This clonotype was seen only a few times. The rearrangement joins TRBV24-1 to TRBJ1-6; D ambiguous. Between the trimmed V and J ends, which lost 9 bases and 8 bases, there was a span of 13 bases. This CDR3 has 13 amino acids. Germline V gene sequence: CDR1 KGHDR, CDR2 SFDVKD. CDR3 nucleotide sequence: TGTGCCACCCGGAGGGATGGGGATTCACCCCTCCACTTT. Translated, it gives CATRRDGDSPLHF.

This chain links TRBV5-1 with TRBJ1-5; 10 positions agree with TRBD1. Germline V lookup: CDR1 SGHRS, CDR2 YFSETQ. The trim removed 3 bases at V and 10 bases at J, leaving 7 bases unmatched. CDR3 size: 14 residues. The CDR3 reads CASSCGQGVCPQHF. In nucleotides, the CDR3 is TGCGCCAGCAGCTGTGGACAGGGGGTCTGTCCCCAGCATTTT.

This clonotype was observed at least ten times. The chain joins TRBV5-1 to TRBJ2-7; the D gene could be TRBD1 or TRBD2 (5 bases each). The germline V and J ends were trimmed by 4 bases and 0 bases, with 11 bases remaining between them. This CDR3 comprises 14 residues. Germline V gene data show CDR1 as SGHRS and CDR2 as YFSETQ. The CDR3 spells CASSEGRGSYEQYF. The CDR3 DNA sequence: TGCGCCAGCAGCGAGGGACGCGGCTCCTACGAGCAGTACTTC. The full variable domain, completed using reference TRBV5-1 and TRBJ2-7, is KAGVTQTPRYLIKTRGQQVTLSCSPISGHRSVSWYQQTPGQGLQFLFEYFSETQRNKGNFPGRFSGRQFSNSRSEMNVSTLELGDSALYLCASSEGRGSYEQYFGPGTRLTVT.

The sample holds a few counts of this clonotype. The J gene is TRBJ2-7, the V gene TRBV7-6; 7 bases map to TRBD1. This CDR3 has 15 amino acids. Germline loops: CDR1 SGHVS, CDR2 FNYEAQ. Losses at the gene ends were 2 bases for V and 0 bases for J; bases not matched to a gene: 4. The CDR3 loop reads CASSLRGTVSYEQYF. The CDR3 DNA reads as TGTGCCAGCAGCTTAAGGGGGACAGTCTCCTACGAGCAGTACTTC.

The sample holds a few counts of this clonotype. CDR3 nucleotide sequence: TGTGCCAGCAGCGTATCTAGCGTGGGAGAGACCCAGTACTTC. This gives the protein CASSVSSVGETQYF. This chain uses TRBV9 with TRBJ2-5, with D maybe TRBD2 (6 bases). The CDR3 extends over 14 amino acids. Between the trimmed V and J ends, which lost 1 base and 4 bases, there was a span of 11 bases. CDR1 is SGDLS, CDR2 YYNGEE, per germline.

This clonotype was observed a few times. V and J are TRBV29-1 and TRBJ1-2; unclear D gene. The CDR3 runs to 13 residues. CDR1 is SQVTM and CDR2 is ANQGSEA in the germline V gene. V lost 6 bases to trimming and J lost 4 bases, with 15 bases between them. In nucleotides, the CDR3 is TGCAGCGTGCAGGATTGGGGTTTCTATGGCTACACCTTC. This gives the protein CSVQDWGFYGYTF.

The rearrangement links TRBV28 to TRBJ2-5, with 7 bases aligning to TRBD2. The CDR3 sequence is 13 residues long. CDR1 is MDHEN and CDR2 is SYDVKM in the germline V gene. The trim removed 6 bases at V and 5 bases at J, leaving 6 bases unmatched. CDR3 nucleotide sequence: TGTGCCAGCAGAGGGTACGGGGGGGAGACCCAGTACTTC. It is translated as CASRGYGGETQYF. The full variable domain, in which reference TRBV28 and TRBJ2-5 provide the parts outside the CDR3, is DVKVTQSSRYLVKRTGEKVFLECVQDMDHENMFWYRQDPGLGLRLIYFSYDVKMKEKGDIPEGYSVSREKKERFSLILESASTNQTSMYLCASRGYGGETQYFGPGTRLLVL.

The chain carries TRBV6-5 and TRBJ2-7, with 10 bases that match TRBD2. CDR1 and CDR2 from the germline V gene are MNHEY and SVGAGI. This CDR3 has 16 residues. V dropped 6 bases and J dropped 0; count of bases not matched to a gene: 8. The CDR3 loop is CASSSGTSVNSYEQYF. DNA of the CDR3: TGTGCCAGCAGCTCCGGGACTAGCGTGAACTCCTACGAGCAGTACTTC.

This clonotype was picked up a small number of times. This chain connects TRBV7-9 to TRBJ2-1; D perhaps matches TRBD2 (5 bases). The CDR3 contains 16 residues. Deletions cut 5 bases from V and 6 bases from J, with 20 bases between. Germline loops: CDR1 SEHNR, CDR2 FQNEAQ (reference sequence). The chain's CDR3 is CASSHPTIASPNEQFF. The CDR3, as DNA: TGTGCCAGCAGCCACCCGACAATAGCGTCTCCCAATGAGCAGTTCTTC. Using reference TRBV7-9 and TRBJ2-1 for the parts outside the CDR3, the full variable domain is DTGVSQNPRHKITKRGQNVTFRCDPISEHNRLYWYRQTLGQGPEFLTYFQNEAQLEKSRLLSDRFSAERPKGSFSTLEIQRTEQGDSAMYLCASSHPTIASPNEQFFGPGTRLTVL.

The V and J genes are TRBV10-2 and TRBJ2-7; possibly TRBD1 for D (6 bases). Germline CDR1 and CDR2: WSHSY and SAAADI. Trimming took off 4 bases at V and 0 bases at J, with 13 bases between the two ends. The CDR3 sequence is 15 residues long. The CDR3 bases are TGCGCCAGCAGTGCCCTCAGGGGAGTCTCCTACGAGCAGTACTTC. It yields the protein CASSALRGVSYEQYF.

This clonotype has only a few counts. The rearrangement joins TRBV5-1 to TRBJ2-3, with no clear D. CDR3 length: 15 amino acids. Per germline, CDR1 SGHRS and CDR2 YFSETQ. The germline V and J ends were trimmed by 3 bases and 1 base, with 12 bases remaining between them. As DNA, the CDR3 is TGCGCCAGCAGCTCCAACCCATCCGGCACAGATACGCAGTATTTT. Translated: CASSSNPSGTDTQYF.

The chain combines TRBV2 with TRBJ2-2, with D tentatively TRBD1 or TRBD2 (6 bases each). V was shortened by 7 bases and J by 5 bases, with 14 bases between the two germline ends. The germline CDR1 and CDR2 sequences are SNHLY and FYNNEI. This CDR3 spans 14 amino acids. This CDR3 reads CASNTGGSTGELFF. The CDR3 DNA follows: TGTGCCAGCAACACCGGGGGCTCGACCGGGGAGCTGTTTTTT.

V and J are TRBV7-3 and TRBJ2-3; 9 nucleotides align to TRBD1. The CDR3 is made up of 17 amino acids. Germline lookup yields CDR1 SGHTA and CDR2 FQGTGA. V dropped 2 bases and J dropped 3; count of bases not matched to a gene: 9. For the CDR3, the DNA is TGTGCCAGCAGCTTATTCCCCGGACAGGGGAGGACAGATACGCAGTATTTT. This codes for CASSLFPGQGRTDTQYF.

This clonotype was observed a handful of times. V usage is TRBV4-3 and J usage is TRBJ2-2, with unresolved D. CDR3 length: 13 amino acids. The V gene lost 3 bases and the J gene lost 4 bases, with 6 bases spanning the gap. Germline CDR1 LGHNA, CDR2 YSLEER. Written as DNA, the CDR3 is TGCGCCAGCAGCCAGGGATCCACCGGGGAGCTGTTTTTT. Translated, it gives CASSQGSTGELFF.

This clonotype was counted a few times. V and J are TRBV4-3 and TRBJ1-6; 7 bases are shared with TRBD1. Germline-derived CDR1 and CDR2 are LGHNA and YSLEER. The junction had 18 bases not matched to a gene; V was cut back by 8 bases and J by 14 bases. This CDR3 is built from 15 residues. The CDR3, as DNA: TGCGCCAGCCGCGGACAGGAAGCGGGGGATATATCCCTCCACTTT. Translation gives CASRGQEAGDISLHF.

The CDR3 reads CSAPGTGNLAEAFF. In nucleotides, the CDR3 is TGCAGTGCTCCAGGGACAGGGAACTTGGCTGAAGCTTTCTTT. The chain is built from TRBV20-1 and TRBJ1-1, with 9 nucleotides matching TRBD1. CDR3 length: 14 residues. Per the germline V gene, CDR1 is DFQATT and CDR2 is SNEGSKA (reference sequence). Unmatched junction bases numbered 10, after V lost 5 bases and J lost 6 bases.

This clonotype was seen a handful of times. The genes are TRBV4-3 and TRBJ2-2, with a possible D match to TRBD2 (5 bases). The CDR3 contains 15 residues. CDR1 and CDR2 from the germline V gene are LGHNA and YSLEER. Deletions cut 3 bases from V and 6 bases from J, with 14 bases between. The CDR3 loop is CASSQTVSAAGELFF. The CDR3 DNA reads TGCGCCAGCAGCCAGACCGTTAGCGCAGCCGGGGAGCTGTTTTTT.

The chain employs TRBV4-3 and TRBJ1-2; D ambiguous. V gave up 0 bases and J gave up 5 bases, with 19 bases separating them. CDR3 size: 17 residues. Germline values: CDR1 LGHNA, CDR2 YSLEER. In nucleotides, the CDR3 is TGCGCCAGCAGCCAAGAAGTTCCCCAGGCCGGCAATTATGGCTACACCTTC. Translating gives CASSQEVPQAGNYGYTF.

The rearrangement joins TRBV4-1 to TRBJ2-3; D uncertain. This CDR3 is built from 16 residues. Trimming removed 0 bases at V and 0 bases at J, with 10 bases between. Germline V lookup: CDR1 MGHRA, CDR2 YSYEKL. The CDR3 bases are TGCGCCAGCAGCCAAGAAAACTTCCCTAGCACAGATACGCAGTATTTT. Its translation: CASSQENFPSTDTQYF.

The rearrangement uses TRBV12-3 or TRBV12-4 and TRBJ2-1; a weak D match, TRBD2 (5 bases). Trimming left V 0 bases short and J 10 bases short, with 13 bases between. The CDR3 contains 14 residues. The CDR3 spells CASSLAPTTGEQFF. The CDR3 DNA follows: TGTGCCAGCAGTTTAGCTCCAACGACGGGAGAGCAGTTCTTC.

This clonotype has only a few counts. The chain recombines TRBV5-1 with TRBJ1-3, with 7 bases fitting TRBD1. J was trimmed by 0 bases and V by 0 bases; bases with no gene match: 6. This CDR3 is 17 amino acids long. The germline CDR1 and CDR2 sequences are SGHRS and YFSETQ. The CDR3 region has the DNA TGCGCCAGCAGCTTGGTCCCGGGACAGATCTCTGGAAACACCATATATTTT. Translating it yields CASSLVPGQISGNTIYF.

In its sample, this clonotype was seen a few times. The J gene is TRBJ2-3, the V gene TRBV6-1, with 12 bases fitting TRBD2. This CDR3 is built from 20 residues. V gave up 2 bases and J gave up 0 bases; unmatched junction bases: 12. The V gene's germline CDR1 is MNHNS and CDR2 SASEGT. The CDR3: CASSEQGLAGNSYSTDTQYF. CDR3 coding DNA: TGTGCCAGCAGTGAACAAGGACTAGCGGGGAACTCTTATAGCACAGATACGCAGTATTTT.

This clonotype showed up many times. The chain's CDR3 is CSASGGASNEQFF. The DNA of the CDR3 is TGCAGCGCCAGTGGGGGGGCGAGCAATGAGCAGTTCTTC. The J gene is TRBJ2-1, the V gene TRBV29-1; D may be TRBD2 (7 bases). The V gene's germline CDR1 is SQVTM and CDR2 ANQGSEA. The CDR3 extends over 13 amino acids. V lost 7 bases and J lost 6, with 16 bases in between.

The sample holds a few counts of this clonotype. The chain combines TRBV6-5 with TRBJ1-1, with D unclear. Germline CDR1 and CDR2: MNHEY and SVGAGI. V was clipped by 4 bases and J by 1 base, with 7 bases between them. The CDR3 has 13 amino acids. Here the CDR3 reads CASSWRTNTEAFF. The CDR3 DNA is TGTGCCAGCAGTTGGCGGACGAACACTGAAGCTTTCTTT.

This chain connects TRBV11-2 to TRBJ1-1, with TRBD1 matching 8 bases. The V gene's germline CDR1 is SGHAT and CDR2 FQNNGV. Germline trimming cut 0 bases from V and 1 base from J; bases unmatched to any gene: 7. CDR3 length equals 17 residues. The CDR3 sequence: CASSLDQGQGANTEAFF. CDR3 DNA: TGTGCCAGCAGCTTAGATCAAGGACAGGGAGCGAACACTGAAGCTTTCTTT.